This T cell receptor (beta chain) was recorded in a study of CD8 T cells in Susac syndrome. Germline V CDR1 and CDR2: SQVTM, ANQGSEA. V was shortened by 4 bases and J by 7 bases, with 20 bases between the two germline ends. The CDR3 length is 15 residues. A quantity of about 0.5 to 1 ug RNA underwent reverse transcription using random hexamers. TCRdb reanalysed the immunoSEQ multiplex PCR reads using MiXCR and keeps one entry per CDR3 protein. Of over 100,000 distinct CDR3 sequences detected, roughly 94% appear once; the ten largest clones hold about 0.29%. The chain links TRBV29-1 to TRBJ2-1, with D possibly matching TRBD2 (7 bases). The specimen was CD8+ T cells from PBMCs. The origin of this receptor is a human donor with Susac syndrome. CDR3 in DNA: TGCAGCGTTGCCGGGGAGGGGGGGCATTGGAATGAGCAGTTCTTC. Residues: CSVAGEGGHWNEQFF.